The TCR beta chain described here comes from a study of control samples from healthy donors and cancer patients. Using immunoSEQ multiplex PCR, the repertoire was profiled, and TCRdb retains in-frame clones only, with some absent. The sample carries roughly 88,000 clones, 91% recorded once. Sample: blood. This TCR was recovered from a woman aged 25-40 years in good health.

CDR3 sequence (DNA): TGTGCCAGCAGCCGCCGGACTAGCGGCAATGAGCAGTTCTTC. It translates to CASSRRTSGNEQFF. The chain employs TRBV14 and TRBJ2-1, with TRBD2 matching over 10 bases. The CDR3 consists of 14 residues. Germline V CDR1 and CDR2: SGHDN, FVKESK. Germline trimming cut 4 bases from V and 6 bases from J; bases unmatched to any gene: 3.